The entry below describes one T cell receptor beta chain. Sequencing used immunoSEQ multiplex PCR; TCRdb keeps in-frame clones, though not all of them. The sample contains 140,000 or so clones, roughly 80% of which appear only once. V lost 0 bases to trimming and J lost 1 base, with 10 bases between them. The CDR3 runs 15 residues. Germline assignment: CDR1 LGHNA and CDR2 YNFKEQ. This entry belongs to a study of blood T cell repertoires in COVID-19. The chain couples TRBV4-2 to TRBJ2-7; D not resolved. The TCR originated in a woman in her 70s with COVID-19, enrolled during active disease. Sequenced: peripheral blood. CDR3 sequence reads: CASSQDHRESYEQYF. CDR3 bases: TGTGCCAGCAGCCAAGATCACAGAGAGTCCTACGAGCAGTACTTC.